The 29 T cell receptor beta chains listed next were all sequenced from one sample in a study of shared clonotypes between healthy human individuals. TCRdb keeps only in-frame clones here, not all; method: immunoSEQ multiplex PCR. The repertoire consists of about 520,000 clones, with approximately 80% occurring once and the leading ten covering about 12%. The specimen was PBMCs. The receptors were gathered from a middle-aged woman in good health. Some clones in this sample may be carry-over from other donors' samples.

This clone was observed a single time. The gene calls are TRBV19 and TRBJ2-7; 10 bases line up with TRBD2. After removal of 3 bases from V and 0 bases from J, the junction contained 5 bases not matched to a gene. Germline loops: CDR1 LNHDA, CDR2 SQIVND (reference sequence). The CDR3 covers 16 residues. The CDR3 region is CASSMAPSGGSYEQYF. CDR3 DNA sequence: TGTGCCAGTAGTATGGCCCCTAGCGGGGGCTCCTACGAGCAGTACTTC.

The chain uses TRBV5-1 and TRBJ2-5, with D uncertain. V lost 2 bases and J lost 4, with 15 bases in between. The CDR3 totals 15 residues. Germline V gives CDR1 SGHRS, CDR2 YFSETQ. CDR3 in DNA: TGCGCCAGCAGCTTTGCCGGAGCCCAAGGAGAGACCCAGTACTTC. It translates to CASSFAGAQGETQYF.

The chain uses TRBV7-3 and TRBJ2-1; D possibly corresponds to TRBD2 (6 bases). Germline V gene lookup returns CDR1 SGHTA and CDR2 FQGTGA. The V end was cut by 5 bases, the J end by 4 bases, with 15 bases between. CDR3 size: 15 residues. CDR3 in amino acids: CASSTGASAYNEQFF. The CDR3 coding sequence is TGTGCCAGCAGCACAGGTGCTAGCGCGTACAATGAGCAGTTCTTC.

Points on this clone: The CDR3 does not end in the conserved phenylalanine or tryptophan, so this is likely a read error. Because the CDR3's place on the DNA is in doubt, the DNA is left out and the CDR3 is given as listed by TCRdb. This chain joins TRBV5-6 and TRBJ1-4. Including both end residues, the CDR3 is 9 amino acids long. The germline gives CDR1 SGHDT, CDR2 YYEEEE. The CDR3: CASSLFFRG.

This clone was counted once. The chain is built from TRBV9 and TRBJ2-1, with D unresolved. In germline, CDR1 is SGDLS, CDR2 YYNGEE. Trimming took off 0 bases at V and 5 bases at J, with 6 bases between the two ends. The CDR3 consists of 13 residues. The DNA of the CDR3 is TGTGCCAGCAGCGTAGTCGCCGACAATGAGCAGTTCTTC. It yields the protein CASSVVADNEQFF.

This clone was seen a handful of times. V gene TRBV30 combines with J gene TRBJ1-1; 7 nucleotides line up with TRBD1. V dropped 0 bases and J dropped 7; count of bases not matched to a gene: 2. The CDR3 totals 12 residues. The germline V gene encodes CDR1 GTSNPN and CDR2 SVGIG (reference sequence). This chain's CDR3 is CAWSVQGIEAFF. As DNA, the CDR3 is TGTGCCTGGAGTGTACAGGGGATTGAAGCTTTCTTT. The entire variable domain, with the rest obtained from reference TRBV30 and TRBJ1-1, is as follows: SQTIHQWPATLVQPVGSPLSLECTVEGTSNPNLYWYRQAAGRGLQLLFYSVGIGQISSEVPQNLSASRPQDRQFILSSKKLLLSDSGFYLCAWSVQGIEAFFGQGTRLTVV.

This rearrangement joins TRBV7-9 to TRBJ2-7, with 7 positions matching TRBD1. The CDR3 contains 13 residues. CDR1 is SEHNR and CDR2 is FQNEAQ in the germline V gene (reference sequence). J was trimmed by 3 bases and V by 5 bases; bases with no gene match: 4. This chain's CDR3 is CASSIRDSYEQYF. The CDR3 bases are TGTGCCAGCAGCATACGGGACAGCTACGAGCAGTACTTC.

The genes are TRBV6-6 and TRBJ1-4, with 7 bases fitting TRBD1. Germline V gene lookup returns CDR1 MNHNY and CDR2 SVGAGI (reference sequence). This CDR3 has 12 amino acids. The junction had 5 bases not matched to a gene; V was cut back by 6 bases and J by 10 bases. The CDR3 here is CASRQDRSKLFF. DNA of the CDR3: TGTGCCAGCAGGCAGGACAGGTCAAAACTGTTTTTT.

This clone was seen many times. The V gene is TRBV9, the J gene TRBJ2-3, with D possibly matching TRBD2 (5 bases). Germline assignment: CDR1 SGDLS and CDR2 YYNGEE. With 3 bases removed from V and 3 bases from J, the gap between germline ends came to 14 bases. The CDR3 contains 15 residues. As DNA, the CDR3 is TGTGCCAGCAGCGCGTTAGAGGGCCCGACAGATACGCAGTATTTT. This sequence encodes CASSALEGPTDTQYF.

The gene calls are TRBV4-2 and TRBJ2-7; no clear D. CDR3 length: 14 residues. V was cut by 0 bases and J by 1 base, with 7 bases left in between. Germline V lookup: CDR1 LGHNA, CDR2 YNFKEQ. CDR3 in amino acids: CASSQDRSSYEQYF. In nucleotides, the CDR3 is TGTGCCAGCAGCCAAGATAGGAGTTCCTACGAGCAGTACTTC.

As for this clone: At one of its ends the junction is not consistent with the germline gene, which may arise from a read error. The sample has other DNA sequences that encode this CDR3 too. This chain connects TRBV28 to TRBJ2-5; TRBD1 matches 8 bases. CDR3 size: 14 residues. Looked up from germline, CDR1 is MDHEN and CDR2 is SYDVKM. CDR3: CASSPGGLRETQYF. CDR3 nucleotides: TGCGCCAGCAGTCCAGGGGGCTTGCGGGAGACCCAGTACTTC.

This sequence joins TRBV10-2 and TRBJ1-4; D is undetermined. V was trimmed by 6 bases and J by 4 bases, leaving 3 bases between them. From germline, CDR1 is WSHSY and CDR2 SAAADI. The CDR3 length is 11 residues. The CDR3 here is CASRHNEKLFF. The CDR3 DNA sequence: TGCGCCAGCAGGCATAATGAAAAACTGTTTTTT.

CDR3 DNA: TGTGCCATCAGTGAGCCTCCGGGACGGAACTCCTACGAGCAGTACTTC. This gives the protein CAISEPPGRNSYEQYF. The V gene is TRBV10-3, the J gene TRBJ2-7; D assignment may be TRBD1 or TRBD2 (5 bases each). Germline CDR1 reads ENHRY; CDR2 reads SYGVKD. The CDR3 length is 16 residues. Trimming stripped 2 bases from V and 0 bases from J, with 14 bases between.

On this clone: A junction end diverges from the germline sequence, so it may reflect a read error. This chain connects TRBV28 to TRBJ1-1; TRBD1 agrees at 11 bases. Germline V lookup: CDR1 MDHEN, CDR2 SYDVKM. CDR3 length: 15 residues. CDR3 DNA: TGTGCCAGCAGTTTCACCCCCGGACAGGGGGCTGAAGCTTTATTT. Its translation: CASSFTPGQGAEALF.

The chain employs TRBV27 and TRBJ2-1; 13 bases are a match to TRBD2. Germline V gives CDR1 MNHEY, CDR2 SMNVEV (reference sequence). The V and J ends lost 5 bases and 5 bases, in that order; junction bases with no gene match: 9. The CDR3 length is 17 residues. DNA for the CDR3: TGTGCCAGCAGTGAACTAGCGGGAGGGCCCCTAGACAATGAGCAGTTCTTC. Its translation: CASSELAGGPLDNEQFF.

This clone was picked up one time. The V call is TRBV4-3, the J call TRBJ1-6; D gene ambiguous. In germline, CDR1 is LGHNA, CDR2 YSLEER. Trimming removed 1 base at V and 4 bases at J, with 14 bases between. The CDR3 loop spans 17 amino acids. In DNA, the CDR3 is TGCGCCAGCAGCCAAGGGACCGGTGGGAAATATAATTCACCCCTCCACTTT. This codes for CASSQGTGGKYNSPLHF.

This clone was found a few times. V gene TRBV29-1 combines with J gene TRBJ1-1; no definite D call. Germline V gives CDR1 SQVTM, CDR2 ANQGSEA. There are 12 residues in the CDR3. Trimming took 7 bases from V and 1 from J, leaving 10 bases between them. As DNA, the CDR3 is TGCAGCGCCGGGGAAGCGAACACTGAAGCTTTCTTT. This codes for CSAGEANTEAFF.

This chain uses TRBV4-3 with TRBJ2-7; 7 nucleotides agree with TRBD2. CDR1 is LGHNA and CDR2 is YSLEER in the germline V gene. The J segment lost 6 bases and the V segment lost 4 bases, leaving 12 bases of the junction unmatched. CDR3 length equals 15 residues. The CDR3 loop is CASSPVRGSIGEQYF. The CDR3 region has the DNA TGCGCCAGCAGCCCAGTTCGCGGGAGCATCGGCGAGCAGTACTTC.

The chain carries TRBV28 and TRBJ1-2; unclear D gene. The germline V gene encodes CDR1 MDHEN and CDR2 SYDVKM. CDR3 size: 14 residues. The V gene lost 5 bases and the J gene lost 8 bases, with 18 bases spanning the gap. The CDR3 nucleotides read TGTGCCAGCAGTAATCTCGCTCGGTGGGAGGGCTACACCTTC. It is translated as CASSNLARWEGYTF.

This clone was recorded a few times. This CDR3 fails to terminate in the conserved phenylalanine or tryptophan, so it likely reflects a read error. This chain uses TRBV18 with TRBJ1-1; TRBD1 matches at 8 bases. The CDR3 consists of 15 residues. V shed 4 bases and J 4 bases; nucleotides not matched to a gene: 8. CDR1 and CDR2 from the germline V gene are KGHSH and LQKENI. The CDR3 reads CASSLRQGKATEAFL. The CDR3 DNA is TGTGCCAGCTCACTTCGACAGGGGAAGGCCACTGAAGCTTTCCTT.

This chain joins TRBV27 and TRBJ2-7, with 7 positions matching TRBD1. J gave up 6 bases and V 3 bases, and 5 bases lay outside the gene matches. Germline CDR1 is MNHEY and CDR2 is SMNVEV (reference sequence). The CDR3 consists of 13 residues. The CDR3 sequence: CASSFKGAFEQYF. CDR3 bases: TGTGCCAGCAGTTTCAAGGGGGCCTTCGAGCAGTACTTC.

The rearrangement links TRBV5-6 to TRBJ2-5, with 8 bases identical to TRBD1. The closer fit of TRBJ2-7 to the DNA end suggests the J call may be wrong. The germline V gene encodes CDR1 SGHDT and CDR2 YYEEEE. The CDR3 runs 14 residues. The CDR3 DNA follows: TGTGCCAGCAGCTTGTGGGGACAGGCCCACGAGCAGTACTTC. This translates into CASSLWGQAHEQYF.

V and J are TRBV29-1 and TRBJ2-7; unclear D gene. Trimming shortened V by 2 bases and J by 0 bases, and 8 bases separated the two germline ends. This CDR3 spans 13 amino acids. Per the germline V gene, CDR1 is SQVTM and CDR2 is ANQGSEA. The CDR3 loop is CSVEQAASYEQYF. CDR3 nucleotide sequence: TGCAGCGTTGAACAGGCGGCCTCCTACGAGCAGTACTTC.

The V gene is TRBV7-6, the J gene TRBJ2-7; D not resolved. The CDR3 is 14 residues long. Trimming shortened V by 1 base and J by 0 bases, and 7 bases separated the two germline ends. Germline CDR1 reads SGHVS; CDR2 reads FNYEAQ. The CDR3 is CASSLGHNSYEQYF. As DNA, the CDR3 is TGTGCCAGCAGCTTAGGACATAACTCCTACGAGCAGTACTTC. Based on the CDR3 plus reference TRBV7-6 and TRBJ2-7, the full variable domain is GAGVSQSPRYKVTKRGQDVALRCDPISGHVSLYWYRQALGQGPEFLTYFNYEAQQDKSGLPNDRFSAERPEGSISTLTIQRTEQRDSAMYRCASSLGHNSYEQYFGPGTRLTVT.

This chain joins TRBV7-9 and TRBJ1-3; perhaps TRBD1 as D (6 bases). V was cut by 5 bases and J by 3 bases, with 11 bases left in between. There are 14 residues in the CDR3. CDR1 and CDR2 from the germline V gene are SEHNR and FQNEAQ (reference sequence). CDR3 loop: CASSRGGLGNTIYF. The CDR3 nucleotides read TGTGCCAGCAGCCGAGGGGGGCTTGGAAACACCATATATTTT.

The CDR3 region has the DNA TGTGCCAGCAGCCGCACCTCAGGGTTCTATGGCTACACCTTC. Its protein is CASSRTSGFYGYTF. This chain connects TRBV7-9 to TRBJ1-2, with TRBD1 as a possible D gene (5 bases). Trimming pared 5 bases from V and 4 bases from J, leaving 14 bases between. The CDR3 has 14 residues. CDR1 SEHNR and CDR2 FQNEAQ come from the germline V gene (reference sequence).

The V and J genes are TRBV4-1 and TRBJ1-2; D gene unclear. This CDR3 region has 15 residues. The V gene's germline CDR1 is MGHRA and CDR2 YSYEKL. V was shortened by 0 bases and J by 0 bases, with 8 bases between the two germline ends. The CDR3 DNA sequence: TGCGCCAGCAGCCAAGAGGGCGTCGCTAACTATGGCTACACCTTC. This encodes CASSQEGVANYGYTF.

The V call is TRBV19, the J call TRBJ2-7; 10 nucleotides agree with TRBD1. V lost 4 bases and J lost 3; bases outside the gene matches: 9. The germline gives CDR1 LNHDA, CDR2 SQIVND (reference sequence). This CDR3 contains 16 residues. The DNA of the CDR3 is TGTGCCAGTAGTACGCACGCCGGGACAGGGGTCTACGAGCAGTACTTC. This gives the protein CASSTHAGTGVYEQYF.

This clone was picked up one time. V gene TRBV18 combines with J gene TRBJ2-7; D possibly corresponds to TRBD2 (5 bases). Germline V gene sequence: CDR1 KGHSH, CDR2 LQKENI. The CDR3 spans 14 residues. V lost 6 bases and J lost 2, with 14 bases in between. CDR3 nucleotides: TGTGCCAGCTCCCGATCCGGACTGCCCTACGAGCAGTACTTC. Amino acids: CASSRSGLPYEQYF.